A single sample gave rise to the 26 T cell receptor beta chains below, sequenced in a study of T cell repertoires in cytomegalovirus infection. TCRdb independently ran MiXCR on the reads; one entry per CDR3 protein. The sample consists of 150,000 to 200,000 distinct CDR3 sequences, 28% of them appearing once. Sequenced input: PBMCs. The receptors derive from a human donor in good health (CMV status not recorded). Some clones in this sample may be carry-over from other donors' samples.

A note on this clonotype: One end of the junction varies from germline; a read error may be responsible. The rearrangement joins TRBV7-3 to TRBJ2-5; 7 bases fit TRBD1. The CDR3 contains 14 residues. Germline V CDR1 and CDR2: SGHTA, FQGTGA. In DNA form, the CDR3 reads TGTGACAGCAGCAAGACAGGGTTAGGAGAGACCCAGTACTTC. This gives the protein CDSSKTGLGETQYF.

In DNA, the CDR3 is TGTGCCATCAGTGAGAGGCAGGGAGGCCAGCCCCAGCATTTT. This encodes CAISERQGGQPQHF. This rearrangement joins TRBV10-3 to TRBJ1-5, with a weak D call TRBD1 (5 bases). Germline CDR1 and CDR2: ENHRY and SYGVKD. Between the trimmed V and J ends, which lost 2 bases and 7 bases, there was a span of 12 bases. CDR3 length: 14 amino acids.

This sequence joins TRBV7-9 and TRBJ2-1; D gene uncertain. The V gene's germline CDR1 is SEHNR and CDR2 FQNEAQ (reference sequence). Trimming stripped 1 base from V and 10 bases from J, with 14 bases between. The CDR3 spans 14 residues. CDR3 nucleotides: TGTGCCAGCAGCTTAGGCAGCTCGGAGAGAGAGCAGTTCTTC. Its protein is CASSLGSSEREQFF.

The J gene is TRBJ2-1, the V gene TRBV7-2; 15 bases line up with TRBD2. V lost 2 bases, J lost 3 bases, and 5 bases stayed unmatched. CDR1 and CDR2 from the germline V gene are SGHTA and FQGNSA. The CDR3 runs to 18 residues. The CDR3 nucleotides are TGTGCCAGCAGCTTATCGGGACTAGCGGGGGGTTACTACAATGAGCAGTTCTTC. Protein sequence: CASSLSGLAGGYYNEQFF.

This clonotype was picked up many times. In DNA, the CDR3 is TGTGCCAGCAGTTCCACCCGGGACTCCACCACAGATACGCAGTATTTT. The encoded protein is CASSSTRDSTTDTQYF. The rearrangement uses TRBV12-3 or TRBV12-4 and TRBJ2-3, with a tentative D call TRBD2 (6 bases). V was shortened by 4 bases and J by 2 bases, with 16 bases between the two germline ends. The CDR3 length is 16 residues.

The chain has TRBV5-1 and TRBJ2-2, with D uncertain. Germline V CDR1 and CDR2: SGHRS, YFSETQ. The CDR3 consists of 16 residues. Trimming pared 1 base from V and 0 bases from J, leaving 10 bases between. CDR3 amino acids: CASSLTQAANTGELFF. The CDR3 DNA is TGCGCCAGCAGCTTGACGCAGGCGGCGAACACCGGGGAGCTGTTTTTT.

This clonotype was seen only a few times. This sequence joins TRBV5-1 and TRBJ2-1; the D is unclear. The CDR3 is made up of 13 amino acids. Germline V gene sequence: CDR1 SGHRS, CDR2 YFSETQ. Trimming shortened V by 0 bases and J by 5 bases, and 6 bases separated the two germline ends. The CDR3 nucleotides read TGCGCCAGCAGCTTGGATTTTAACAATGAGCAGTTCTTC. Amino acid sequence: CASSLDFNNEQFF.

This clonotype was recorded a few times. V usage is TRBV6-1 and J usage is TRBJ1-2, with TRBD1 as a possible D gene (6 bases). The CDR3 covers 14 residues. Germline V lookup: CDR1 MNHNS, CDR2 SASEGT. V lost 5 bases to trimming and J lost 6 bases, with 16 bases between them. CDR3 loop: CASSRLTGENGYTF. The CDR3 DNA is TGTGCCAGCAGTCGATTGACAGGAGAAAATGGCTACACCTTC.

This clonotype was counted many times. V and J are TRBV12-3 or TRBV12-4 and TRBJ1-5; D is unclear. The CDR3 length is 12 residues. V shed 3 bases and J shed 12 bases, with 12 bases lying between them. The CDR3 DNA follows: TGTGCCAGCAGTTTTTTAAACGGAGGCCAGCATTTT. It codes for CASSFLNGGQHF.

This sequence joins TRBV27 and TRBJ2-7; D is perhaps TRBD1 or TRBD2 (6 bases each). With 6 bases removed from V and 2 bases from J, the gap between germline ends came to 11 bases. CDR1 is MNHEY and CDR2 is SMNVEV in the germline V gene (reference sequence). There are 13 residues in the CDR3. DNA of the CDR3: TGTGCCAGCAGAAGGGGGGAAACCTACGAGCAGTACTTC. Its protein is CASRRGETYEQYF.

The sample holds a few counts of this clonotype. This chain connects TRBV20-1 to TRBJ2-5; TRBD1 matches at 9 bases. The germline CDR1 and CDR2 sequences are DFQATT and SNEGSKA (reference sequence). V dropped 6 bases and J dropped 0; count of bases not matched to a gene: 8. This CDR3 region has 15 residues. The chain's CDR3 is CSARTGDWYQETQYF. The CDR3 DNA is TGCAGTGCCCGGACAGGGGACTGGTACCAAGAGACCCAGTACTTC.

The rearrangement uses TRBV5-1 and TRBJ2-7, with TRBD1 as a possible D gene (6 bases). This CDR3 comprises 14 residues. From germline, CDR1 is SGHRS and CDR2 YFSETQ. Trimming took 0 bases from V and 3 from J, leaving 10 bases between them. The CDR3 loop is CASSLAGQIYEQYF. The DNA of the CDR3 is TGCGCCAGCAGCTTGGCGGGACAAATCTACGAGCAGTACTTC.

There are many counts of this clonotype. This sequence joins TRBV20-1 and TRBJ2-3; D may be TRBD1 or TRBD2 (5 bases each). Germline V gene lookup returns CDR1 DFQATT and CDR2 SNEGSKA (reference sequence). The CDR3 sequence is 12 residues long. Trimming removed 3 bases from V and 3 bases from J, with 7 bases in between. The CDR3 spells CSASGATDTQYF. The CDR3, as DNA: TGCAGTGCTAGCGGGGCAACAGATACGCAGTATTTT.

This clonotype has ten or more counts. J is TRBJ2-7 and V is TRBV12-3 or TRBV12-4; D is undetermined. The CDR3 consists of 11 residues. V gave up 3 bases and J gave up 7 bases, with 7 bases separating them. The CDR3 is CASSFGWEQYF. In DNA, the CDR3 is TGTGCCAGCAGTTTCGGGTGGGAGCAGTACTTC.

Comments on this clonotype: Sequence at one end of the junction differs from germline and may be a read error. The chain couples TRBV7-6 to TRBJ1-1; D is undetermined. Per the germline V gene, CDR1 is SGHVS and CDR2 is FNYEAQ. The CDR3 consists of 13 residues. In DNA form, the CDR3 reads TGTGCCAGCAGCCTCGACCCGAACACTGAAGCTATCTTT. Its protein product is CASSLDPNTEAIF.

This clonotype was found many times. The V and J genes are TRBV12-3 or TRBV12-4 and TRBJ1-5; tentative D call: TRBD1 (5 bases). The CDR3 consists of 15 residues. Trimming shortened V by 3 bases and J by 3 bases, and 12 bases separated the two germline ends. CDR3 coding DNA: TGTGCCAGCAGTTTTCCCGGGGCCACCAATCAGCCCCAGCATTTT. Its protein product is CASSFPGATNQPQHF.

The CDR3 reads CATNTGSGNTIYF. The CDR3 bases are TGTGCCACCAACACGGGCTCTGGAAACACCATATATTTT. The chain uses TRBV10-3 and TRBJ1-3; D gene uncertain. V shed 10 bases and J shed 0 bases, with 10 bases lying between them. Germline V gene lookup returns CDR1 ENHRY and CDR2 SYGVKD. The length of the CDR3 is 13 residues.

This clonotype was seen repeatedly, ten times or more. V is TRBV11-2 and J is TRBJ1-1; D remains ambiguous. The CDR3 has 15 residues. V gave up 8 bases and J gave up 4 bases, with 20 bases separating them. CDR1 and CDR2 from the germline V gene are SGHAT and FQNNGV. The CDR3 reads CASQLTGEWSTEAFF. CDR3 DNA: TGTGCCAGCCAGCTTACGGGCGAGTGGAGCACTGAAGCTTTCTTT.

This clonotype showed up just a few times. The genes are TRBV6-2 or TRBV6-3 and TRBJ2-3; TRBD2 aligns across 13 bases. V was pared by 7 bases and J by 5 bases, with 6 bases of the junction left unmatched. The length of the CDR3 is 15 residues. Per germline, CDR1 MNHEY and CDR2 SVGEGT. CDR3 coding DNA: TGTGCCAGCACCCTACTAGCGGGGGGGAAAGATACGCAGTATTTT. Translating gives CASTLLAGGKDTQYF.

The chain recombines TRBV14 with TRBJ1-6; D unclear. This CDR3 has 16 amino acids. The V end was cut by 0 bases, the J end by 3 bases, with 9 bases between. Per the germline V gene, CDR1 is SGHDN and CDR2 is FVKESK. In DNA, the CDR3 is TGTGCCAGCAGCCAAGATTCACGAATCTATAATTCACCCCTCCACTTT. Its translation: CASSQDSRIYNSPLHF.

This chain links TRBV6-1 with TRBJ1-2; TRBD1 is a possible D gene (5 bases). Germline V gene lookup returns CDR1 MNHNS and CDR2 SASEGT. The CDR3 covers 13 residues. The CDR3 reads CSLSWGLDDGYTF. CDR3 nucleotides: TGTTCTCTTTCCTGGGGCTTGGATGATGGCTACACCTTC.

This rearrangement joins TRBV15 to TRBJ2-3; 9 nucleotides match TRBD1. Trimming removed 1 base from V and 6 bases from J; junction bases left unmatched: 5. The CDR3 is 15 residues long. Germline loops: CDR1 LNHNV, CDR2 YYDKDF (reference sequence). The CDR3 region is CATSRGRTGVDTQYF. DNA of the CDR3: TGTGCCACCAGCAGAGGGAGGACAGGGGTGGATACGCAGTATTTT.

This clonotype was seen many times. The V gene is TRBV7-3, the J gene TRBJ2-2, with D possibly being TRBD2 (6 bases). Trimming left V 4 bases short and J 4 bases short, with 13 bases between. Germline assignment: CDR1 SGHTA and CDR2 FQGTGA. The CDR3 sequence is 15 residues long. The DNA of the CDR3 is TGTGCCAGCAGCTCCGTTGGGACTTCCACCGGGGAGCTGTTTTTT. It is translated as CASSSVGTSTGELFF.

There are a few counts of this clonotype. The genes are TRBV12-3 or TRBV12-4 and TRBJ1-1; 7 bases fit TRBD1. The J segment lost 11 bases and the V segment lost 6 bases, leaving 18 bases of the junction unmatched. This CDR3 is built from 15 residues. The CDR3 sequence is CASSPGRREGAGAFF. The CDR3 DNA reads as TGTGCCAGCAGCCCGGGGCGCAGGGAGGGGGCGGGTGCTTTCTTT.

The J gene is TRBJ1-2, the V gene TRBV6-5, with D unresolved. With 1 base removed from V and 7 bases from J, the gap between germline ends came to 10 bases. CDR3 length: 13 amino acids. Germline CDR1 reads MNHEY; CDR2 reads SVGAGI. DNA for the CDR3: TGTGCCAGCAGTTACTGGAGGATGGGTGGCTACACCTTC. Translation gives CASSYWRMGGYTF.

In this sample, this clonotype turned up a few times. This chain uses TRBV18 with TRBJ2-3; D call uncertain. Trimming shortened V by 2 bases and J by 6 bases, and 18 bases separated the two germline ends. Germline V gene lookup returns CDR1 KGHSH and CDR2 LQKENI. This CDR3 contains 16 residues. In nucleotides, the CDR3 is TGTGCCAGCTCACCATTAGGACCCCCCGTAATGGATACGCAGTATTTT. Protein product: CASSPLGPPVMDTQYF.